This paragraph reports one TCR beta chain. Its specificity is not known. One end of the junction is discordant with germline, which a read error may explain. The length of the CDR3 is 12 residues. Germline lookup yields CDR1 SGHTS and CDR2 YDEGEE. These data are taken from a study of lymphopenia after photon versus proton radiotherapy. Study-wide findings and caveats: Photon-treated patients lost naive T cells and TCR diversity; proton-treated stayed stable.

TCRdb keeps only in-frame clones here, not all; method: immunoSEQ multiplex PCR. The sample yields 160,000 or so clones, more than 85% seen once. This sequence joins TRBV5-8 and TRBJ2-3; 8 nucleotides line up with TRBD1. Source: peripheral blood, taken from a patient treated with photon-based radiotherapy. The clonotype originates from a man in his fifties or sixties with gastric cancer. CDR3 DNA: TGTGCCAGCAGCTTGCCCAGGGGGCTGAGGGCGTTT. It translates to CASSLPRGLRAF. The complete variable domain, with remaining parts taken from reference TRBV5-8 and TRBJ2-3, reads EAGVTQSPTHLIKTRGQQATLRCSPISGHTSVYWYQQALGLGLQFLLWYDEGEERNRGNFPPRFSGRQFPNYSSELNVNALELEDSALYLCASSLPRGLRAFGPGTRLTVL.